The T cell receptor (beta chain) under discussion was sequenced for a study of blood T cell repertoires in COVID-19. The overall study: The United States, Italy and Spain provided the acute and convalescent COVID-19 samples.

Adults between about 18 and 89 years of age took part from more than 20 US areas. Grouping used clinical history reported by participants in a survey and questionnaire. How the authors handled the data: Nucleated cell counts were estimated from reference gene primer amplification. Assay: immunoSEQ multiplex PCR; the TCRdb copy retains only in-frame clones and omits some. That table supplies the V and J calls and clone size; D and trimming were determined from the DNA. The repertoire has some 200,000 clones, 86% of them found once; the top ten carry about 4%. The sample comprised PBMCs or T cells enriched from blood (not recorded which). The receptor was isolated from a woman in her thirties or forties with acute COVID-19.

The CDR3 loop reads CASSIGGQIGGYTF. The CDR3 nucleotides are TGTGCCAGTAGTATCGGGGGACAGATCGGTGGCTACACCTTC. This rearrangement joins TRBV19 to TRBJ1-2, with 7 bases matching TRBD1. The CDR3 covers 14 residues. V shed 3 bases and J 7 bases; nucleotides not matched to a gene: 8. Per the germline V gene, CDR1 is LNHDA and CDR2 is SQIVND (reference sequence).